This T cell receptor beta chain emerged from a study of blood T cell repertoires in COVID-19. Across the whole study: Collection of acute and convalescent COVID-19 samples took place in the United States, Italy and Spain. PBMCs, B-cell-depleted T cells, or T cells provided the cDNA or gDNA that made up the material.

Patients in Seattle were enrolled during active infection, then followed longitudinally. Per the original data handling: The authors estimated nucleated cell counts from reference gene primer amplification. Clones were read by immunoSEQ multiplex PCR, and TCRdb kept only the in-frame ones, dropping some. Clone size and the V and J calls come from that table; the DNA yielded D and trimming. Found here are roughly 200,000 clones, approximately 81% of them singletons; the top ten hold about 20%. The length of the CDR3 is 15 residues. V lost 1 base to trimming and J lost 6 bases, with 17 bases between them. Per germline, CDR1 SGHRS and CDR2 YFSETQ.

This chain links TRBV5-1 with TRBJ2-7; no reliable D call. Material for sequencing was peripheral blood. This sequence originates from a person aged 70 to 85 with COVID-19, enrolled during active disease. CDR3 nucleotide sequence: TGCGCCAGCAGCTTGTTTAGGCTAGATCTGCCCGAGCAGTACTTC. As protein: CASSLFRLDLPEQYF.